This TCR beta chain is drawn from a study of cytomegalovirus exposure and HLA in healthy donors. Findings and caveats of the study: TCR beta chains numbering more than 150 were designated cytomegalovirus-associated.

Sequencing was performed with immunoSEQ multiplex PCR; in TCRdb, only in-frame clones are kept and a portion is missing. The table records some 80,000 clones, almost 97% of them present only once. Comment on this clone: Its antigen is not known.

The germline gives CDR1 SGHAT, CDR2 FQDESV (reference sequence). This CDR3 is 17 amino acids long. The V and J ends lost 5 bases and 5 bases, in that order; junction bases with no gene match: 13. The sequence was obtained from a man between 18 and 29 years old in good health and CMV-seropositive. V and J are TRBV11-1 and TRBJ1-1; 11 nucleotides line up with TRBD1. Sequencing used PBMCs. The CDR3 DNA follows: TGTGCCAGCAGCCCCCGCGGGCGGACAGGGGGCGCGACTGAAGCTTTCTTT. The encoded protein is CASSPRGRTGGATEAFF.